The subject of this entry is one T cell receptor (beta chain). No antigen is known for it. The record has no base qualities; no much larger clone is one base away. According to the study, the label for this sample's time point signals: cycle 1 day 1 (C1D1), immediately before nivolumab initiation. All trial patients had relapsed after autologous stem cell transplantation, with cohorts A, B and C differing in prior brentuximab vedotin exposure. A total of more than 55 patients with relapsed/refractory classical Hodgkin lymphoma made up the trial cohort, and each patient's best overall response was complete response, partial response or progressive disease. Single-agent nivolumab was administered to trial patients in the multi-cohort phase II CheckMate 205 trial. An independent review committee assessed best overall response by applying the 2007 International Working Group response criteria. PBMCs from the trial were collected at three points: immediately before nivolumab initiation (C1D1), and during therapy at cycle 2 day 1 and cycle 4 day 1. Peripheral blood was collected in 8 mL Vacutainer Cell Preparation Tubes, from which PBMCs were isolated by centrifugation and then cryopreserved.

This sample is part of a study of PD-1 blockade in classical Hodgkin lymphoma (dated by TCRdb to 2020 to 2021). Notes on the research overall: Nivolumab dosing was 3 mg/kg intravenously every 2 weeks, continuing until either disease progression or unacceptable toxicity. The study used TCR beta sequencing and CyTOF to define a peripheral blood immune signature of response to PD-1 blockade in classical Hodgkin lymphoma.

General conclusions and limits of the study: The study was restricted to a single clinical trial cohort, and the causes of repertoire differences, possibly disease activity or prior therapy, were left undefined. Trial patients achieving complete response had baseline diversity similar to newly diagnosed patients, whereas partial responders and progressors had significantly lower diversity. Lower diversity was observed in patients in whom nivolumab was started less than 1 year after ASCT, and these patients were excluded from later analyses so that confounding by immune reconstitution would be avoided. CD4+ but not CD8+ TCR diversity rose significantly by C4D1 (p=0.0027 vs p=0.16), most apparent in complete responders (p=0.02). Baseline TCR diversity was reported as lower in newly diagnosed patients than in healthy donors, and lower still in relapsed/refractory patients.

The Qiagen DNeasy kit was used to extract genomic DNA both from unsorted PBMCs and from the negatively selected CD4+ and CD8+ fractions. Using primers that anneal to V and J segments, immunoSEQ multiplex PCR amplified the TCR beta CDR3 regions. Amplification bias was minimized using a synthetic immune receptor repertoire, and residual bias was removed computationally after sequencing. The original pipeline was this. Custom Python scripts were used to quantify repertoire diversity as the Shannon entropy index. Unsorted, CD4+ and CD8+ repertoires were examined separately, except in combined analyses, for which CD4+ and CD8+ sequences were merged in silico. Clonal expansion was defined as at least a 2-fold frequency increase after treatment relative to C1D1, with a pseudocount of 0.5 for undetected baseline clones. Clones with 0 or 1 copy at C1D1 were defined as singleton clones, while clones with 2 or more copies were defined as non-singleton clones. Clones expanded in unsorted samples were assigned a CD4+, CD8+ or unknown annotation through matching of protein sequences in sorted samples from the same patient. Wilcoxon tests on paired samples were used to test diversity changes from C1D1 to C4D1. Drawn from immuneACCESS, this table holds only the in-frame rearrangements with V and J called that TCRdb kept. Clones are partly lost; checked studies trace under half to an unresolved V gene and leave the rest unexplained. V, J and clone size derive from that table, while D and trimming were established from the DNA sequence. The sample contains fewer than 100,000 clones, 80% to 95% of them found a single time. Over 2.5% of the sample goes to the ten largest clones.

This sample comprised peripheral blood mononuclear cells (PBMCs), obtained at baseline. This sequence was found in a human donor with classical Hodgkin lymphoma.

The CDR3 region reads CASSLSTGFAGANVLTF. The DNA sequence is given as TGTGCCAGCAGCTTAAGTACAGGGTTCGCCGGGGCCAACGTCCTGACTTTC. The chain is encoded by TRBV7-9 joined to TRBJ2-6; TRBD1 could be the D gene, as 6 bases match. Relative to germline, V is 2 bases shorter and J is 4 bases shorter, with 15 bases between their ends. Including the terminal cysteine and phenylalanine, the CDR3 comprises 17 residues. Kept here is only the CDR3 DNA, which spans 51 bases and is read in frame from base 1. The germline V gene (reference sequence) supplies CDR1 SEHNR and CDR2 FQNEAQ. Beyond the CDR3, the reference TRBV7-9 and TRBJ2-6 genes provide the residues; the full variable domain reads: DTGVSQNPRHKITKRGQNVTFRCDPISEHNRLYWYRQTLGQGPEFLTYFQNEAQLEKSRLLSDRFSAERPKGSFSTLEIQRTEQGDSAMYLCASSLSTGFAGANVLTFGAGSRLTVL.